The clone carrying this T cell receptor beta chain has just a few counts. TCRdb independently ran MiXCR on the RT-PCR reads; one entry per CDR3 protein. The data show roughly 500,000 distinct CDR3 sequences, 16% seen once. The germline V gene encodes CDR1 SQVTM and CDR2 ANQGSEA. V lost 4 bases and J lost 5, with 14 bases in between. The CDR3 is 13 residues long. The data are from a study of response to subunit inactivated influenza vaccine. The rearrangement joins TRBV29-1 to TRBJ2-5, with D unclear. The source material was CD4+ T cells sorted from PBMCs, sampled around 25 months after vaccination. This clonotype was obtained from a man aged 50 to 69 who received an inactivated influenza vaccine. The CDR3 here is CSVAGRARETQYF. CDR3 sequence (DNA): TGCAGCGTTGCAGGCCGGGCGCGGGAGACCCAGTACTTC.